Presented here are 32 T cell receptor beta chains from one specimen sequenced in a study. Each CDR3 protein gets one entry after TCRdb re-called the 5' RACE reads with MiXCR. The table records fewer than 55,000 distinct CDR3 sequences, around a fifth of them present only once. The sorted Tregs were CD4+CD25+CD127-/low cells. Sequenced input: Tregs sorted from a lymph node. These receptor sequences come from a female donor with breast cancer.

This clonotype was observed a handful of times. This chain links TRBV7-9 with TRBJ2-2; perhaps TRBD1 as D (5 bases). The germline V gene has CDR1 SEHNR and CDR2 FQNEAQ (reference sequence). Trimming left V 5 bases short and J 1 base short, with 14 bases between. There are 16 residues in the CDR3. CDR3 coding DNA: TGTGCCAGCAGCCGCCTGGACCAGGGGAACACCGGGGAGCTGTTTTTT. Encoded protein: CASSRLDQGNTGELFF.

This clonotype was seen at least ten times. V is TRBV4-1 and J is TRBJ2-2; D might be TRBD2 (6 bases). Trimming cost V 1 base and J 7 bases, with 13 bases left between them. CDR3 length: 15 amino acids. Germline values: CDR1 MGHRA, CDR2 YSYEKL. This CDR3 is CASSQVSGVVGELFF. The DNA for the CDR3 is TGCGCCAGCAGCCAAGTATCGGGAGTCGTCGGGGAGCTGTTTTTT.

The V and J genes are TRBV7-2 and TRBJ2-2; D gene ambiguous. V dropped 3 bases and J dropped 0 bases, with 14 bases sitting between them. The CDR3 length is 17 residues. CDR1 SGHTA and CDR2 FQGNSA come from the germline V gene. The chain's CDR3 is CASSFKQLHSNTGELFF. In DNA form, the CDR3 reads TGTGCCAGCAGCTTCAAACAGCTCCATTCGAACACCGGGGAGCTGTTTTTT.

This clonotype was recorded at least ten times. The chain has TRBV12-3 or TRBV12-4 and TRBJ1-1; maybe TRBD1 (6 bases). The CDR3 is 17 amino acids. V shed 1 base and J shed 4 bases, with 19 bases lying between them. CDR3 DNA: TGTGCCAGCAGTTTAGGACCTTACAGGGAGGATGGCACTGAAGCTTTCTTT. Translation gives CASSLGPYREDGTEAFF.

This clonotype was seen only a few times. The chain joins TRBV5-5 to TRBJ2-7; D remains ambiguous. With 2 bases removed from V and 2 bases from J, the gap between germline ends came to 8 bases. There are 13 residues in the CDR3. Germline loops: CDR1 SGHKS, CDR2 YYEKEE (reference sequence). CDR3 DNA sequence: TGTGCCAGCAGCTTCGTAACAGCCTACGAGCAGTACTTC. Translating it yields CASSFVTAYEQYF. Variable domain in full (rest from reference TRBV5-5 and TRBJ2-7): DAGVTQSPTHLIKTRGQQVTLRCSPISGHKSVSWYQQVLGQGPQFIFQYYEKEERGRGNFPDRFSARQFPNYSSELNVNALLLGDSALYLCASSFVTAYEQYFGPGTRLTVT.

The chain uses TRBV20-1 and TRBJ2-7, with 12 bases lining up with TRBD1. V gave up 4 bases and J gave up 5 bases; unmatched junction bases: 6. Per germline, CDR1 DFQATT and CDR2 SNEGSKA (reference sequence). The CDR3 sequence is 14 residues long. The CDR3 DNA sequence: TGCAGTGCTACCAAGGGGACAGGGGGCAACGAGCAGTACTTC. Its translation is CSATKGTGGNEQYF.

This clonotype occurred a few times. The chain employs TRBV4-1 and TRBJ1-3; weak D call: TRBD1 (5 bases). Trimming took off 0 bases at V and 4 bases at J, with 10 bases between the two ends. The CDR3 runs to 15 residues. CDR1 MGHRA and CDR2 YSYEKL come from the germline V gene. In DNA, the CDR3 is TGCGCCAGCAGCCAAGACGGGGGAACCGGAAACACCATATATTTT. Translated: CASSQDGGTGNTIYF.

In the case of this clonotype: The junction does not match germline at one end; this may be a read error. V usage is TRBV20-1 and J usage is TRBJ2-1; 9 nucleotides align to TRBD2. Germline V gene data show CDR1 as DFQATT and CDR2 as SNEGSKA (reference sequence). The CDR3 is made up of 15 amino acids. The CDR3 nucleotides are TGCAGTGCTAGAGAAGGTAGCGGGAGCTACAATGAGCAGTCCTTC. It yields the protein CSAREGSGSYNEQSF.

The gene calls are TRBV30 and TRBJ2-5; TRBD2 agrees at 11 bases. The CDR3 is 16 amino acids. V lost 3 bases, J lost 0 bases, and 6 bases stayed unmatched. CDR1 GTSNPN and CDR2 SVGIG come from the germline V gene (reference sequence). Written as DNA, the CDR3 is TGTGCCTGGAGCTTGGGACTAGCGGCGTACCAAGAGACCCAGTACTTC. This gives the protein CAWSLGLAAYQETQYF.

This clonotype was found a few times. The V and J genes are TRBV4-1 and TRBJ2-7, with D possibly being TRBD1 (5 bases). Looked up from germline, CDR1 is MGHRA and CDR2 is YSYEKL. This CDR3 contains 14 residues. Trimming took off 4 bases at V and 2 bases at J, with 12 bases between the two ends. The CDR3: CASSPRAGTYEQYF. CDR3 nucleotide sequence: TGCGCCAGCAGCCCTAGGGCAGGGACCTACGAGCAGTACTTC.

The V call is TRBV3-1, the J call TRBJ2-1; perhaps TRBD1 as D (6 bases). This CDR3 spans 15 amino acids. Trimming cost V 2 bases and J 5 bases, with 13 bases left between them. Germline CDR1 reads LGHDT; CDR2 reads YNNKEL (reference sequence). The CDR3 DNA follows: TGTGCCAGCAGCCAACCTTGGACAGAGGACAATGAGCAGTTCTTC. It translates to CASSQPWTEDNEQFF.

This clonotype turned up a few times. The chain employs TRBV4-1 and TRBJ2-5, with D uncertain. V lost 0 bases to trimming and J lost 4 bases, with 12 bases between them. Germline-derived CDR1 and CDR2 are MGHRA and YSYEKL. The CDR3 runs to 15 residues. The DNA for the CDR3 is TGCGCCAGCAGCCAAGATCGACTCGAGGTAGAGACCCAGTACTTC. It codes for CASSQDRLEVETQYF.

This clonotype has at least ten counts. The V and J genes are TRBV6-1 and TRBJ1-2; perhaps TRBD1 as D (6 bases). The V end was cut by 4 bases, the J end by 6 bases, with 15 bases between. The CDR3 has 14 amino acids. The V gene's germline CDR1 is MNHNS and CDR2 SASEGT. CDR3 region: CASSVKQGFHGYTF. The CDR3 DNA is TGTGCCAGCAGTGTGAAACAGGGCTTCCATGGCTACACCTTC.

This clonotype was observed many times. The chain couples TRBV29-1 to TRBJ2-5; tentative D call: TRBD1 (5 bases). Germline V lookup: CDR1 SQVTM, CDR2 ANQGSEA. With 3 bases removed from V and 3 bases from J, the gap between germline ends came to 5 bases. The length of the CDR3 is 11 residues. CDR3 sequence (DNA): TGCAGCGTTGACAGGGAAGAGACCCAGTACTTC. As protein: CSVDREETQYF.

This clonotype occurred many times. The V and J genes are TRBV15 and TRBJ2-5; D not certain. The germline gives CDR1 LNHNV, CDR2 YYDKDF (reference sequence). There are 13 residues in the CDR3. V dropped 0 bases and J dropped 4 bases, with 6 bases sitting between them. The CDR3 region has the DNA TGTGCCACCAGCAGAGATCTGGGAGAGACCCAGTACTTC. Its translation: CATSRDLGETQYF.

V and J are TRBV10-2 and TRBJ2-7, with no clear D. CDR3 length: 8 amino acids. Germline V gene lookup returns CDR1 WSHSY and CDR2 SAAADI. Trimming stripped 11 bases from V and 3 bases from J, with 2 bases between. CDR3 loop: CADYEQYF. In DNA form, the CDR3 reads TGCGCCGACTACGAGCAGTACTTC.

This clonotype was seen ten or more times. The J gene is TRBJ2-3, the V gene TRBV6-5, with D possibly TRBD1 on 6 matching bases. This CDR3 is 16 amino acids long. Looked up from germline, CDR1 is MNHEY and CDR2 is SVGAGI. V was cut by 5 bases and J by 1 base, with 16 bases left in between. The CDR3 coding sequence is TGTGCCAGCAGTGGACGACCAGGGGTGGGCACAGATACGCAGTATTTT. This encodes CASSGRPGVGTDTQYF.

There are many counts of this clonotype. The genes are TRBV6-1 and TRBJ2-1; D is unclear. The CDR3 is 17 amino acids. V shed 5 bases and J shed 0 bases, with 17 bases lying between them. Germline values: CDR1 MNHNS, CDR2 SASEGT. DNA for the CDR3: TGTGCCAGCAGTCAAATTGAAATTAGAATCTCCTACAATGAGCAGTTCTTC. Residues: CASSQIEIRISYNEQFF.

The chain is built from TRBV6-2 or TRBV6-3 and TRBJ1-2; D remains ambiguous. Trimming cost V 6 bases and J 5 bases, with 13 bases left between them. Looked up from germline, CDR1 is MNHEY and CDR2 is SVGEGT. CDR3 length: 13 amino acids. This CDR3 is CASRTSEGYGYTF. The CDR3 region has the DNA TGTGCCAGCAGGACCTCCGAAGGATATGGCTACACCTTC.

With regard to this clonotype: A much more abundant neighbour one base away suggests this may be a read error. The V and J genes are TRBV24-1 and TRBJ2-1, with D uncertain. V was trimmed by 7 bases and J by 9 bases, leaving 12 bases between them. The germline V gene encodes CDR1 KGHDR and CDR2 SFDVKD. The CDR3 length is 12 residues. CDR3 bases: TGTGCCACCAGAGGCTGGGATCCTGAGCAGTTCTTC. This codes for CATRGWDPEQFF.

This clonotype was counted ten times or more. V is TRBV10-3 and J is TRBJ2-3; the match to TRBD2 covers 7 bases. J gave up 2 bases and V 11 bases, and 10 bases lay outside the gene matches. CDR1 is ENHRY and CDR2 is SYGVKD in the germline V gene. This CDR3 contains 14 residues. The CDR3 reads CAGPKRDYTDTQYF. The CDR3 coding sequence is TGTGCCGGCCCCAAGCGGGACTACACAGATACGCAGTATTTT.

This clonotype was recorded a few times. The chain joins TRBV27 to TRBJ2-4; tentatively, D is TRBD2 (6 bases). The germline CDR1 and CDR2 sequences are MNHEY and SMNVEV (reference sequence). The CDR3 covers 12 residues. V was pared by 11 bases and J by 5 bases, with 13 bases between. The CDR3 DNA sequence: TGTGCCGTGACCGGGACTCAAAACATTCAGTACTTC. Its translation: CAVTGTQNIQYF.

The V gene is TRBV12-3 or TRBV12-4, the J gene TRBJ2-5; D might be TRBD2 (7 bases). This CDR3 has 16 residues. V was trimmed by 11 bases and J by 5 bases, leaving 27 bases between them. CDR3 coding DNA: TGTGCCCGTAGAGGGGGGGCGCGAGGTAGTCGGGAGACCCAGTACTTC. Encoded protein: CARRGGARGSRETQYF.

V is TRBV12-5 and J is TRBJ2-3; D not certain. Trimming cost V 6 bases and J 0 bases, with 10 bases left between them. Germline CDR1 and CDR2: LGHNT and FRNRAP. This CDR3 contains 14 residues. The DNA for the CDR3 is TGTGCTAGTGGCACGACCGTAAGCACAGATACGCAGTATTTT. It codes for CASGTTVSTDTQYF.

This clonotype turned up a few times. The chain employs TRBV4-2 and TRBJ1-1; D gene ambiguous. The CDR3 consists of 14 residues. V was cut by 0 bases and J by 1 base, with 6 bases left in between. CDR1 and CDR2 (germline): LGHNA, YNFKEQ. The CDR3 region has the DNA TGTGCCAGCAGCCAAGATCCCCGGAACACTGAAGCTTTCTTT. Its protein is CASSQDPRNTEAFF.

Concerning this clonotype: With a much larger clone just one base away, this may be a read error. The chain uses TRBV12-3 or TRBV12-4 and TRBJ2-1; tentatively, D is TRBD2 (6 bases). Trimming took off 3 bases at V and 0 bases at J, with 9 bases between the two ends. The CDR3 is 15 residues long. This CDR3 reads CASSFATSSYNEQFF. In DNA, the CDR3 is TGTGCCAGCAGTTTTGCGACTAGCTCCTACAATGAGCAGTTCTTC.

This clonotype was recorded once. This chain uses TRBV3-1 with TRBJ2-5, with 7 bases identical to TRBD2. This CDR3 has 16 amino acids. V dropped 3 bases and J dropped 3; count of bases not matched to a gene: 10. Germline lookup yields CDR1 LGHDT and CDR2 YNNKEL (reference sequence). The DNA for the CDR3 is TGTGCCAGCAGCCATTGGACTAGTCGAAATAAAGAGACCCAGTACTTC. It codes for CASSHWTSRNKETQYF.

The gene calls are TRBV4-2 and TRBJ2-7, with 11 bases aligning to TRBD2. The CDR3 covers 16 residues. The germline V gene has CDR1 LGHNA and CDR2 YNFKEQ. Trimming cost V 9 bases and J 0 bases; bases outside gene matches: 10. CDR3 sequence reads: CARLAGVRESSYEQYF. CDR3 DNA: TGTGCCAGACTAGCGGGAGTGCGCGAGAGCTCCTACGAGCAGTACTTC.

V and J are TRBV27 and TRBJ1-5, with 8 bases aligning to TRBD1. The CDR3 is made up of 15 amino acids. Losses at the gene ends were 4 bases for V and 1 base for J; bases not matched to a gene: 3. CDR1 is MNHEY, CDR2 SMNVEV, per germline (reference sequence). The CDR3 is CASSSGQGSNQPQHF. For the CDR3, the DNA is TGTGCCAGCAGTTCCGGACAGGGCAGCAATCAGCCCCAGCATTTT.

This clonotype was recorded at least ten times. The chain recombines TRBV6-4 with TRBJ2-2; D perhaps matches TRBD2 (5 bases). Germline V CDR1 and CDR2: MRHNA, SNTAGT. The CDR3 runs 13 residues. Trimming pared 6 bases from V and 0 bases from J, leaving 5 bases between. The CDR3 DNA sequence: TGTGCCAGCAGCGGGGCGAACACCGGGGAGCTGTTTTTT. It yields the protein CASSGANTGELFF.

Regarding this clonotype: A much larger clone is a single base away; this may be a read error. CDR3 in DNA: TGCGGTGCCCTCGAGGGAGAAATTACAGATACGCAGTATTTT. The encoded protein is CGALEGEITDTQYF. V usage is TRBV20-1 and J usage is TRBJ2-3; tentatively, D is TRBD2 (5 bases). Germline lookup yields CDR1 DFQATT and CDR2 SNEGSKA (reference sequence). This CDR3 region has 14 residues.

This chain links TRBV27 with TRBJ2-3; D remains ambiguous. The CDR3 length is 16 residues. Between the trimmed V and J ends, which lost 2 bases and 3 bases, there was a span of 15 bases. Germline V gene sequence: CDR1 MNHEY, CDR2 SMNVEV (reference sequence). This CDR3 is CASSLRLPSRTDTQYF. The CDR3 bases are TGTGCCAGCAGTTTAAGACTGCCCTCCAGAACAGATACGCAGTATTTT.